A selection of T cell receptor beta chains follows, all from one sample in a study of shared clonotypes between healthy human individuals. The repertoire was sequenced with immunoSEQ multiplex PCR; TCRdb's copy has only in-frame clones and lacks some. The sample lists more than 2 million clones, approximately 92% seen once, with approximately 1.7% in the top ten. Sequencing was carried out using naive CD8+ T cells from PBMCs. Source of these receptors: a man aged 18 to 29 in good health. Some clones in this sample may be carry-over from other donors' samples. CDR3s include the opening cysteine and the closing phenylalanine or tryptophan. A D gene is named only where the DNA matches it firmly. Some rows mark clone size as missing; the rest say once, few, many or name a class of expanded clone.

clone_size	v_call	d_call	j_call	cdr3_aa	cdr3_nt
-	TRBV6-6	-	TRBJ2-2	CASSYEDSYTGELFF	TGTGCCAGCAGTTACGAAGACTCCTACACCGGGGAGCTGTTTTTT
-	TRBV9	-	TRBJ2-2	CASSVGLGGELFF	TGTGCCAGCAGCGTCGGCCTCGGCGGGGAGCTGTTTTTT
-	TRBV10-2	-	TRBJ2-3	CASSWGSGSTDTQYF	TGCGCCAGCAGCTGGGGCAGCGGGAGCACAGATACGCAGTATTTT
-	TRBV11-3	-	TRBJ2-2	CASSPRSGELFF	TGTGCCAGCAGCCCTCGGTCCGGGGAGCTGTTTTTT
-	TRBV11-2	-	TRBJ1-5	CASSLEGLGSNQPQHF	TGTGCCAGCAGCTTAGAGGGACTGGGCAGCAATCAGCCCCAGCATTTT
-	TRBV5-1	TRBD2	TRBJ2-4	CASSLEVSGRALAKNIQYF	TGCGCCAGCAGCTTGGAAGTTAGCGGGAGAGCTCTAGCCAAAAACATTCAGTACTTC
-	TRBV4-1	TRBD2	TRBJ2-1	CASSQREQFHEQFF	TGCGCCAGCAGCCAGCGGGAGCAGTTTCATGAGCAGTTCTTC
-	TRBV29-1	TRBD1	TRBJ2-1	CSASRGNEQFF	TGCAGCGCTTCCAGGGGGAATGAGCAGTTCTTC
-	TRBV5-4	TRBD1	TRBJ2-7	CASRGGQGPSYEQYF	TGTGCCAGCAGAGGCGGACAGGGGCCTTCCTACGAGCAGTACTTC
-	TRBV11-2	-	TRBJ2-5	CASSSQDETQYF	TGTGCCAGCAGCTCCCAGGACGAGACCCAGTACTTC
-	TRBV19	-	TRBJ1-5	CASSPRLGNQPQHF	TGTGCCAGTAGTCCCCGTTTAGGCAATCAGCCCCAGCATTTT
-	TRBV2	-	TRBJ2-4	CATSGPLAKNIQYF	TGTGCCACCTCTGGACCGCTAGCCAAAAACATTCAGTACTTC
-	TRBV28	-	TRBJ2-5	CASIDQGGLGETQYF	TGTGCCAGCATCGACCAGGGGGGACTTGGAGAGACCCAGTACTTC
-	TRBV4-1	-	TRBJ2-7	CASSHPPGGYEQYF	TGCGCCAGCAGCCACCCCCCCGGGGGCTACGAGCAGTACTTC
-	TRBV7-2	-	TRBJ1-5	CASSPGTVNSNQPQHF	TGTGCCAGCAGCCCAGGGACGGTCAATAGCAATCAGCCCCAGCATTTT
few	TRBV29-1	-	TRBJ1-1	CSVPTRLGTEAFF	TGCAGCGTCCCCACTCGACTGGGAACGGAAGCTTTCTTT
few	TRBV9	TRBD1	TRBJ1-1	CASSVGKHRGNAEAFF	TGTGCCAGCAGCGTAGGGAAGCACAGGGGGAACGCTGAAGCTTTCTTT
once	TRBV27	-	TRBJ2-2	CASSLLYRDLTGELFF	TGTGCCAGCAGTTTATTATACAGGGATTTAACCGGGGAGCTGTTTTTT
-	TRBV4-1	TRBD1	TRBJ1-5	CASSQDWRQGDQPQHF	TGCGCCAGCAGCCAAGATTGGCGACAGGGTGATCAGCCCCAGCATTTT
-	TRBV9	-	TRBJ2-7	CASSPRGDSTAYEQYF	TGTGCCAGCAGTCCCCGGGGCGATAGCACCGCTTACGAGCAGTACTTC
-	TRBV27	TRBD1	TRBJ1-5	CASSLSGQGPYQPQHF	TGTGCCAGCAGTTTATCCGGACAGGGCCCTTATCAGCCCCAGCATTTT
-	TRBV7-9	-	TRBJ1-3	CASSLGGRSSGNTIYF	TGTGCCAGCAGCTTAGGGGGCAGGAGCTCTGGAAACACCATATATTTT
-	TRBV11-2	-	TRBJ1-4	CASSFWGNEKLFF	TGTGCCAGCAGCTTCTGGGGTAATGAAAAACTGTTTTTT
few	TRBV29-1	-	TRBJ1-1	CSVVIGVTEAFF	TGCAGCGTTGTTATCGGGGTAACTGAAGCTTTCTTT
once	TRBV27	-	TRBJ1-4	CASSFLGGKLFF	TGTGCCAGCAGTTTTCTAGGTGGAAAACTGTTTTTT
-	TRBV27	-	TRBJ1-3	CASSPFTEGSGNTIYF	TGTGCCAGCAGCCCCTTCACAGAAGGATCTGGAAACACCATATATTTT
-	TRBV25-1	-	TRBJ2-7	CASSEWDYEQYF	TGTGCCAGCAGTGAATGGGACTACGAGCAGTACTTC
few	TRBV27	-	TRBJ2-7	CASSSTGNEQYF	TGTGCCAGCAGTTCCACAGGGAACGAGCAGTACTTC
-	TRBV30	-	TRBJ2-3	CAWSPLKDTQYF	TGTGCCTGGAGTCCTCTCAAAGATACGCAGTATTTT
-	TRBV4-2	TRBD2	TRBJ2-7	CASSQMGLAGDPPPGYEQYF	TGTGCCAGCAGCCAAATGGGGCTAGCGGGGGACCCTCCACCGGGCTACGAGCAGTACTTC
few	TRBV4-1	TRBD1	TRBJ1-1	CASSQVEQGAEAFF	TGCGCCAGCAGCCAAGTAGAACAGGGGGCTGAAGCTTTCTTT
-	TRBV30	-	TRBJ2-3	CAWSLTGVTDTQYF	TGTGCCTGGAGCTTAACAGGAGTCACAGATACGCAGTATTTT
-	TRBV7-9	-	TRBJ2-1	CASSLDFSTGWNEQFF	TGTGCCAGCAGCTTAGATTTTAGCACAGGGTGGAATGAGCAGTTCTTC
once	TRBV19	-	TRBJ2-7	CASSIGHSYEQYF	TGTGCCAGTAGTATTGGCCACTCCTACGAGCAGTACTTC
-	TRBV28	-	TRBJ2-5	CASSSTQGKETQYF	TGTGCCAGCAGTTCAACACAGGGAAAAGAGACCCAGTACTTC
-	TRBV9	-	TRBJ2-2	CASSAWDDFGTGELFF	TGTGCCAGCAGCGCTTGGGACGACTTCGGCACCGGGGAGCTGTTTTTT
-	TRBV21-1	-	TRBJ2-7	CASSKILASYYEQYF	TGTGCCAGCAGCAAGATCCTCGCGTCTTACTACGAGCAGTACTTC
once	TRBV9	TRBD2	TRBJ2-7	CASSETSGRSNEQYF	TGTGCCAGCAGCGAAACTAGCGGGAGATCCAACGAGCAGTACTTC
-	TRBV7-9	-	TRBJ1-2	CASSSSSAVRGSGYTF	TGTGCCAGCAGCAGCTCCTCTGCGGTGCGAGGTTCTGGCTACACCTTC
-	TRBV6-1	TRBD2	TRBJ2-7	CASSEAPGGSHEQYF	TGTGCCAGCAGTGAAGCTCCGGGGGGTTCCCACGAGCAGTACTTC
-	TRBV11-2	-	TRBJ1-4	CASSLGRFEKLFF	TGTGCCAGCAGCTTAGGAAGGTTTGAAAAACTGTTTTTT
few	TRBV28	-	TRBJ1-1	CASKRSTEAFF	TGTGCCAGCAAGCGGTCCACTGAAGCTTTCTTT
-	TRBV2	-	TRBJ2-1	CASSDARSYNEQFF	TGTGCCAGCAGTGATGCCCGCTCCTACAATGAGCAGTTCTTC
-	TRBV6-6	TRBD2	TRBJ2-7	CASSLSGRIPYEQYF	TGTGCCAGCAGCCTGAGCGGGAGGATTCCCTACGAGCAGTACTTC